This T cell receptor (beta chain) was identified in a study of cytomegalovirus exposure and HLA in healthy donors. Regarding the study as a whole: High sensitivity and specificity were reportedly achieved when the classifier diagnosed cytomegalovirus status.

Germline-derived CDR1 and CDR2 are SGHRS and YFSETQ. Trimming took off 0 bases at V and 2 bases at J, with 6 bases between the two ends. The CDR3 has 14 residues. The primer mix had 60 Vbeta and 13 Jbeta primers. Measured with immunoSEQ multiplex PCR; TCRdb has only the in-frame clones, and not every one. The sample records approximately 200,000 clones, about 80% being singletons. On this clone: The antigen remains undetermined.

V gene TRBV5-1 combines with J gene TRBJ1-5; D might be TRBD1 (5 bases). The source material was PBMCs. This TCR was sampled from a girl aged 5-17 years in good health and CMV-seronegative. The CDR3 loop is CASSLVGGNQPQHF. The DNA of the CDR3 is TGCGCCAGCAGCTTGGTAGGGGGCAATCAGCCCCAGCATTTT.